This T cell receptor (beta chain) emerged from a study of blood T cell repertoires in COVID-19. Original data processing: Estimated nucleated cell counts came from reference gene primer amplification. The method was immunoSEQ multiplex PCR; TCRdb's version includes in-frame clones alone and lacks a portion of them. That table supplies the V and J calls and clone size; D and trimming were determined from the DNA. The table shows about 150,000 clones, with under 90% occurring only once. Germline V gene sequence: CDR1 SGHRS, CDR2 YFSETQ. The J segment lost 0 bases and the V segment lost 0 bases, leaving 5 bases of the junction unmatched. The CDR3 sequence is 18 residues long.

Sequencing was performed on peripheral blood. The receptor's source is a human donor in a cohort sampled during active COVID-19. J is TRBJ2-1 and V is TRBV5-1; 11 nucleotides line up with TRBD2. CDR3 in DNA: TGCGCCAGCAGCTTGGCGCTAGCGGGGGGATTCTCCTACAATGAGCAGTTCTTC. It specifies CASSLALAGGFSYNEQFF.